The next 28 T cell receptor beta chains were all read from a single sample in a study of spatial heterogeneity in lung cancer. TCRdb re-derived calls from the 5' RACE reads in MiXCR, one entry per CDR3 protein. The sample holds some 54,000 distinct CDR3 sequences; 6% to 8.5% are singletons and the top ten take 35% to 45%. Noted time point: blood at routine non-recurrence follow-up after resection. No cell sorting; template was whole RNA from tumor, lung tissue or PBMC. Source: PBMCs, taken at follow-up. The source of these receptors is a female donor with early-stage non-small cell lung cancer.

This clonotype was picked up many times. CDR3 loop: CAWRGGFGGELFF. In DNA, the CDR3 is TGTGCCTGGAGGGGAGGGTTCGGCGGGGAGCTGTTTTTT. The V and J genes are TRBV30 and TRBJ2-2; TRBD2 matches 7 bases. The germline gives CDR1 GTSNPN, CDR2 SVGIG (reference sequence). This CDR3 region has 13 residues. With 3 bases clipped from V and 7 bases from J, the junction kept 5 bases outside the gene matches.

This clonotype was detected many times. This sequence joins TRBV29-1 and TRBJ1-2; TRBD1 might be the D (5 bases). This CDR3 region has 14 residues. CDR1 is SQVTM, CDR2 ANQGSEA, per germline. V shed 0 bases and J shed 8 bases, with 16 bases lying between them. CDR3 sequence reads: CSVEDSGVPGGYTF. DNA for the CDR3: TGCAGCGTTGAAGATAGTGGGGTTCCAGGGGGCTACACCTTC.

This clonotype was seen repeatedly, ten times or more. The rearrangement uses TRBV6-4 and TRBJ2-3, with 9 bases matching TRBD2. Germline V gives CDR1 MRHNA, CDR2 SNTAGT. The V gene end was trimmed by 4 bases and the J gene end by 1 base; junction bases not matched to a gene: 0. The CDR3 has 14 residues. The CDR3 DNA sequence: TGTGCCAGCAGTGCTAGCGGGGGCACAGATACGCAGTATTTT. Amino acid sequence: CASSASGGTDTQYF.

This sequence joins TRBV7-6 and TRBJ2-1; possibly TRBD2 for D (6 bases). CDR1 and CDR2 from the germline V gene are SGHVS and FNYEAQ. V was cut by 5 bases and J by 12 bases, with 23 bases left in between. There are 15 residues in the CDR3. CDR3 sequence: CASSPSRGTRFAQFF. CDR3 nucleotide sequence: TGTGCCAGCAGCCCCTCGCGGGGCACGCGTTTCGCGCAGTTCTTC.

This clonotype appeared many times. The CDR3: CASSRTGGSEAFF. The CDR3 DNA is TGTGCCAGCTCCCGAACGGGGGGTTCTGAAGCTTTCTTT. The V and J genes are TRBV6-1 and TRBJ1-1, with TRBD1 as a possible D gene (5 bases). The CDR3 covers 13 residues. CDR1 and CDR2 from the germline V gene are MNHNS and SASEGT. The germline V and J ends were trimmed by 8 bases and 6 bases, with 16 bases remaining between them.

This clonotype was seen a few times. The chain joins TRBV6-5 to TRBJ2-3; D not certain. CDR1 and CDR2 (germline): MNHEY, SVGAGI. CDR3 length: 11 residues. The germline V and J ends were trimmed by 4 bases and 8 bases, with 7 bases remaining between them. CDR3 amino acids: CASSSEVTQYF. DNA for the CDR3: TGTGCCAGCAGTTCCGAGGTTACGCAGTATTTT.

The chain carries TRBV7-2 and TRBJ2-3; tentatively, D is TRBD1 (6 bases). CDR1 SGHTA and CDR2 FQGNSA come from the germline V gene. The CDR3 contains 17 residues. Trimming took 0 bases from V and 4 from J, leaving 17 bases between them. DNA for the CDR3: TGTGCCAGCAGCTTAGCTGGGATGGGCAGGGGTGCAGATACGCAGTATTTT. Translation gives CASSLAGMGRGADTQYF.

This clonotype was observed many times. J is TRBJ2-5 and V is TRBV11-2; weak D call: TRBD1 (6 bases). Between the trimmed V and J ends, which lost 5 bases and 7 bases, there was a span of 11 bases. The CDR3 is made up of 12 amino acids. Germline CDR1 SGHAT, CDR2 FQNNGV. The CDR3 DNA follows: TGTGCCAGCAGCCGATGGACAGCGACCCAGTACTTC. Its protein product is CASSRWTATQYF. Filled out from reference TRBV11-2 and TRBJ2-5, the complete variable domain reads EAGVAQSPRYKIIEKRQSVAFWCNPISGHATLYWYQQILGQGPKLLIQFQNNGVVDDSQLPKDRFSAERLKGVDSTLKIQPAKLEDSAVYLCASSRWTATQYFGPGTRLLVL.

V gene TRBV4-1 combines with J gene TRBJ1-6; D ambiguous. The CDR3 spans 13 residues. Trimming left V 4 bases short and J 13 bases short, with 14 bases between. Germline V lookup: CDR1 MGHRA, CDR2 YSYEKL. The CDR3 sequence is CASSPLGVSPLHF. CDR3 DNA: TGCGCCAGCAGCCCACTCGGTGTTTCCCCCCTCCACTTT.

In its sample, this clonotype was seen a few times. This sequence joins TRBV20-1 and TRBJ2-5; D remains ambiguous. The V gene lost 2 bases and the J gene lost 1 base, with 11 bases spanning the gap. The CDR3 has 14 residues. Germline values: CDR1 DFQATT, CDR2 SNEGSKA (reference sequence). The CDR3 loop reads CSARKLLGQETQYF. CDR3 nucleotides: TGCAGTGCTAGAAAGCTTCTAGGCCAAGAGACCCAGTACTTC.

This clonotype was found a few times. This chain uses TRBV4-1 with TRBJ2-1; 10 nucleotides agree with TRBD2. The V segment lost 5 bases and the J segment 7 bases; nucleotides outside the gene matches: 8. The CDR3 has 15 residues. Germline V gene lookup returns CDR1 MGHRA and CDR2 YSYEKL. Written as DNA, the CDR3 is TGCGCCAGCAGCTCTGCTAGCGGGGGTGGTAATGAGCAGTTCTTC. It yields the protein CASSSASGGGNEQFF.

Many counts were recorded for this clonotype. The chain couples TRBV28 to TRBJ2-7; TRBD1 matches at 9 bases. CDR3 length equals 15 residues. Germline CDR1 reads MDHEN; CDR2 reads SYDVKM. V dropped 5 bases and J dropped 5; count of bases not matched to a gene: 10. CDR3 region: CASSPAGTGLHEQYF. CDR3 sequence (DNA): TGTGCCAGCAGTCCCGCCGGGACAGGGCTACACGAGCAGTACTTC. The full variable domain, rest sourced from reference TRBV28 and TRBJ2-7, is DVKVTQSSRYLVKRTGEKVFLECVQDMDHENMFWYRQDPGLGLRLIYFSYDVKMKEKGDIPEGYSVSREKKERFSLILESASTNQTSMYLCASSPAGTGLHEQYFGPGTRLTVT.

Ten or more counts support this clonotype. The rearrangement uses TRBV3-1 and TRBJ2-3; 9 positions agree with TRBD1. Germline loops: CDR1 LGHDT, CDR2 YNNKEL (reference sequence). The CDR3 has 16 amino acids. Trimming cost V 2 bases and J 1 base; bases outside gene matches: 4. The CDR3, as DNA: TGTGCCAGCAGCCAAACGACAGGGGGGCGCACAGATACGCAGTATTTT. Its translation: CASSQTTGGRTDTQYF.

A few counts support this clonotype. This chain joins TRBV29-1 and TRBJ2-3; D perhaps matches TRBD2 (7 bases). V was clipped by 4 bases and J by 2 bases, with 13 bases between them. The CDR3 spans 14 residues. Germline V gene data show CDR1 as SQVTM and CDR2 as ANQGSEA. In nucleotides, the CDR3 is TGCAGCGTTGGGGGGGGCACTTACACAGATACGCAGTATTTT. Protein: CSVGGGTYTDTQYF.

This clonotype showed up many times. The rearrangement links TRBV7-9 to TRBJ2-3; D gene unclear. The germline V and J ends were trimmed by 5 bases and 2 bases, with 8 bases remaining between them. CDR1 is SEHNR, CDR2 FQNEAQ, per germline (reference sequence). CDR3 length: 13 amino acids. DNA of the CDR3: TGTGCCAGCAGCCGCTTCATCACAGATACGCAGTATTTT. As protein: CASSRFITDTQYF.

The chain combines TRBV6-1 with TRBJ1-6; D ambiguous. V lost 2 bases to trimming and J lost 4 bases, with 6 bases between them. CDR3 length equals 14 residues. Per the germline V gene, CDR1 is MNHNS and CDR2 is SASEGT. CDR3: CASSELSYNSPLHF. In nucleotides, the CDR3 is TGTGCCAGCAGTGAATTGAGTTATAATTCACCCCTCCACTTT.

On this clonotype: This CDR3 is missing its conserved last phenylalanine or tryptophan, likely due to a read error. The chain couples TRBV7-9 to TRBJ2-3, with D possibly matching TRBD1 (6 bases). V was pared by 5 bases and J by 5 bases, with 20 bases between. The germline V gene has CDR1 SEHNR and CDR2 FQNEAQ (reference sequence). This CDR3 spans 16 amino acids. CDR3 in amino acids: CASSGHREPFGDTQYY. In DNA, the CDR3 is TGTGCCAGCAGCGGGCACAGGGAACCTTTTGGAGATACGCAGTATTAT.

This clonotype came up many times. The CDR3: CASSTDRAEQYF. The CDR3, as DNA: TGTGCCAGCAGCACTGACAGGGCCGAGCAGTACTTC. The gene calls are TRBV7-8 and TRBJ2-7; TRBD1 agrees at 7 bases. The germline V gene has CDR1 SGHVS and CDR2 FQNEAQ. J lost 6 bases, V lost 5 bases, and 4 bases had no gene match. The CDR3 spans 12 residues.

This clonotype has at least ten counts. The chain joins TRBV4-1 to TRBJ2-5; 8 nucleotides agree with TRBD1. CDR1 is MGHRA and CDR2 is YSYEKL in the germline V gene. The V segment lost 1 base and the J segment 5 bases; nucleotides outside the gene matches: 12. The CDR3 has 17 residues. CDR3 nucleotides: TGCGCCAGCAGCCAAGTTGCGGAACGGACAGGGAGGGAGACCCAGTACTTC. Translating gives CASSQVAERTGRETQYF.

The sample holds many counts of this clonotype. The V and J genes are TRBV10-3 and TRBJ2-7; 9 bases line up with TRBD2. Germline values: CDR1 ENHRY, CDR2 SYGVKD. The length of the CDR3 is 14 residues. J gave up 4 bases and V 8 bases, and 9 bases lay outside the gene matches. The CDR3 is CAISFAGGEYEQYF. CDR3 coding DNA: TGTGCCATCTCATTTGCGGGAGGGGAGTACGAGCAGTACTTC.

J is TRBJ2-1 and V is TRBV12-3 or TRBV12-4, with 10 nucleotides matching TRBD1. V was clipped by 4 bases and J by 5 bases; unmatched bases: 5. The CDR3 runs to 15 residues. The chain's CDR3 is CASSWTGGMNNEQFF. The CDR3 DNA reads as TGTGCCAGCAGTTGGACAGGGGGGATGAACAATGAGCAGTTCTTC.

This clonotype was detected ten times or more. This chain uses TRBV6-2 or TRBV6-3 with TRBJ1-1; D unclear. Trimming shortened V by 7 bases and J by 5 bases, and 8 bases separated the two germline ends. The CDR3 spans 11 residues. Germline V gene data show CDR1 as MNHEY and CDR2 as SVGEGT. CDR3 sequence (DNA): TGTGCCAGCACGGGCAGGACTGAAGCTTTCTTT. Its protein product is CASTGRTEAFF.

The chain is built from TRBV18 and TRBJ1-2; D not resolved. The V end lost 2 bases, the J end lost 0 bases, and 13 bases lay between the germline ends. CDR3 length equals 16 residues. Germline CDR1 reads KGHSH; CDR2 reads LQKENI. As DNA, the CDR3 is TGTGCCAGCTCACCAGGACTTCTCGGAGCTAACTATGGCTACACCTTC. It is translated as CASSPGLLGANYGYTF.

The chain has TRBV28 and TRBJ1-1; unclear D gene. CDR1 MDHEN and CDR2 SYDVKM come from the germline V gene. The CDR3 has 15 amino acids. V dropped 6 bases and J dropped 3 bases, with 17 bases sitting between them. Written as DNA, the CDR3 is TGTGCCAGCAGACCTGGGCCTTCTTTGGACACTGAAGCTTTCTTT. Translation: CASRPGPSLDTEAFF.

The gene calls are TRBV7-9 and TRBJ1-1; 12 bases align to TRBD1. This CDR3 region has 18 residues. Germline CDR1 SEHNR, CDR2 FQNEAQ (reference sequence). The V gene end was trimmed by 3 bases and the J gene end by 0 bases; junction bases not matched to a gene: 8. CDR3 protein: CASSLGDRGPLMNTEAFF. The DNA of the CDR3 is TGTGCCAGCAGCTTGGGGGACAGGGGGCCCTTGATGAACACTGAAGCTTTCTTT.

This clonotype has at least ten counts. This chain connects TRBV9 to TRBJ1-1; a weak D match, TRBD1 (5 bases). Looked up from germline, CDR1 is SGDLS and CDR2 is YYNGEE. This CDR3 has 13 amino acids. V lost 0 bases and J lost 7, with 10 bases in between. This CDR3 reads CASSVGQGGEAFF. CDR3 in DNA: TGTGCCAGCAGCGTAGGTCAGGGAGGTGAAGCTTTCTTT. The full variable domain, its missing parts supplied by reference TRBV9 and TRBJ1-1, is DSGVTQTPKHLITATGQRVTLRCSPRSGDLSVYWYQQSLDQGLQFLIQYYNGEERAKGNILERFSAQQFPDLHSELNLSSLELGDSALYFCASSVGQGGEAFFGQGTRLTVV.

This clonotype has ten or more counts. The V and J genes are TRBV6-2 or TRBV6-3 and TRBJ2-1, with unresolved D. This CDR3 is built from 13 residues. Germline V gene sequence: CDR1 MNHEY, CDR2 SVGEGT. V was cut by 3 bases and J by 9 bases, with 12 bases left in between. CDR3 sequence: CASSYVGNREQFF. CDR3 in DNA: TGTGCCAGCAGTTATGTCGGTAACCGTGAGCAGTTCTTC.

This clonotype was detected ten times or more. The DNA for the CDR3 is TGTGCCAGCAGCCGGGACGGATTTTACGAGCAGTACTTC. Its translation is CASSRDGFYEQYF. This rearrangement joins TRBV9 to TRBJ2-7; the D call may be TRBD1 or TRBD2 (5 bases each). This CDR3 has 13 residues. The germline gives CDR1 SGDLS, CDR2 YYNGEE. Trimming pared 4 bases from V and 4 bases from J, leaving 12 bases between.